This T cell receptor beta chain was captured by sequencing in a study of blood T cell repertoires in COVID-19. Study at large: Acute and convalescent COVID-19 specimens originated in the United States, Italy and Spain. PBMCs, B-cell-depleted T cells, or T cells were the source of the cDNA or gDNA that made up the material.

Germline V gives CDR1 ENHRY, CDR2 SYGVKD. This CDR3 comprises 12 residues. V lost 7 bases and J 6 bases, leaving 9 bases between the germline ends. In the authors' methods: The assay estimated nucleated cells by amplifying reference gene primers. Sequencing used immunoSEQ multiplex PCR; TCRdb keeps in-frame clones, though not all of them. V, J and clone size reflect that table, while D and trimming were determined from the DNA. Of more than 200,000 clones detected, 65% to 85% appear once; the ten largest clones hold around 8.9%. Source material: peripheral blood. The chain links TRBV10-3 to TRBJ1-4; possible D gene TRBD1, 5 bases. The receptor comes from a middle-aged man with active or convalescent COVID-19. CDR3 in amino acids: CAIKGEDEKLFF. The CDR3 DNA reads as TGTGCCATCAAAGGGGAAGATGAAAAACTGTTTTTT.